Below, one T cell receptor beta chain is given with its context. Its antigen is not identified. This specimen belongs to a study of T cells in Graves' hyperthyroidism and ophthalmopathy. Findings and caveats of the study: The model made its ophthalmopathy prediction, and onset followed a median about 5.9 months later.

V gave up 5 bases and J gave up 8 bases; unmatched junction bases: 12. This CDR3 comprises 14 residues. RNA transcripts served as the template for amplifying TCR beta CDR3 regions. An initial round of RT-PCR targeting the TCR CDR3 relied on the HTBI primer set. Each CDR3 protein is one row after TCRdb ran MiXCR on the multiplex PCR reads. There are over 650,000 distinct CDR3 sequences in the sample; 45% occur only once, and under 8% lies in the top ten. The sample consisted of peripheral blood or thyroid tissue (not recorded which). The receptor was derived from an adult man with Graves' disease, either hyperthyroidism or ophthalmopathy (not recorded which). The chain couples TRBV12-3 or TRBV12-4 to TRBJ2-7, with TRBD1 matching 7 bases. This CDR3 is CASSPNRQGAQQYF. As DNA, the CDR3 is TGTGCCAGCAGTCCGAACCGACAGGGTGCGCAGCAGTACTTC.